One and the same sample provided the 24 T cell receptor beta chains below, sequenced in a study of T cells in localized non-small cell lung cancer (dated by TCRdb to 2019 to 2021). The library was obtained by the immunoSEQ multiplex PCR assay. TCRdb provides this immuneACCESS table in a form limited to in-frame rearrangements. Some clones are lacking; in checked studies, under half of them reflect an unresolved V gene, and why the rest are absent is not known. This sample gives 20,000 to 25,000 clones in total; about 88% of them show up just once. The ten most abundant clones make up around 2.4% of the sample. The sequencing used peripheral blood, collected before any cancer treatment. Receptors were obtained from a man aged 35-75 years with stage I lung adenocarcinoma.

This chain joins TRBV19 and TRBJ2-7; D might be TRBD2 (5 bases). The V end was cut by 1 base, the J end by 3 bases, with 7 bases between. Germline V CDR1 and CDR2: LNHDA, SQIVND (reference sequence). The CDR3 contains 13 residues. CDR3 sequence: CASSIGAGYEQYF. The CDR3, as DNA: TGTGCCAGTAGTATAGGCGCGGGCTACGAGCAGTACTTC.

The chain joins TRBV20-1 to TRBJ1-2; D is unresolved. This CDR3 spans 8 amino acids. CDR1 DFQATT and CDR2 SNEGSKA come from the germline V gene (reference sequence). V dropped 5 bases and J dropped 7 bases, with 2 bases sitting between them. The CDR3 loop reads CSALGYTF. The CDR3 nucleotides read TGCAGTGCTCTTGGCTACACCTTC.

This clone has a handful of counts. The chain combines TRBV4-3 with TRBJ1-2; TRBD1 matches at 12 bases. The CDR3 runs 14 residues. V lost 5 bases, J lost 8 bases, and 6 bases stayed unmatched. Germline V gene sequence: CDR1 LGHNA, CDR2 YSLEER. CDR3 region: CASSTRDRGLGYTF. The CDR3 nucleotides read TGCGCCAGCAGCACCCGGGACAGGGGGCTGGGCTACACCTTC.

This clone has just a few counts. The V call is TRBV18, the J call TRBJ2-3; no reliable D call. The CDR3 length is 15 residues. CDR1 is KGHSH, CDR2 LQKENI, per germline. Trimming left V 2 bases short and J 0 bases short, with 9 bases between. The CDR3 DNA is TGTGCCAGCTCACCAAGACGTAGTAGCACAGATACGCAGTATTTT. This translates into CASSPRRSSTDTQYF.

This chain links TRBV5-1 with TRBJ1-1; weak D call: TRBD1 (6 bases). This CDR3 has 15 amino acids. Trimming stripped 4 bases from V and 1 base from J, with 14 bases between. Per the germline V gene, CDR1 is SGHRS and CDR2 is YFSETQ. CDR3: CASSPMGAGNTEAFF. The CDR3 bases are TGCGCCAGCAGCCCCATGGGGGCCGGGAACACTGAAGCTTTCTTT.

The rearrangement uses TRBV6-1 and TRBJ2-1, with 9 bases lining up with TRBD2. CDR1 is MNHNS and CDR2 is SASEGT in the germline V gene. This CDR3 contains 16 residues. V lost 2 bases and J lost 9; bases outside the gene matches: 11. CDR3 DNA sequence: TGTGCCAGCAGTGAAAGGGTTGGGACTAGCTCGGGTGAGCAGTTCTTC. Protein: CASSERVGTSSGEQFF.

J is TRBJ2-5 and V is TRBV5-6; no definite D call. Trimming removed 3 bases from V and 3 bases from J, with 6 bases in between. CDR1 and CDR2 from the germline V gene are SGHDT and YYEEEE. This CDR3 is built from 12 residues. The CDR3 coding sequence is TGTGCCAGCAGCTGGAATGAAGAGACCCAGTACTTC. Amino acids: CASSWNEETQYF.

The genes are TRBV7-2 and TRBJ2-7; D might be TRBD1 or TRBD2, each matching 5 bases. V was pared by 4 bases and J by 4 bases, with 14 bases between. Germline CDR1 SGHTA, CDR2 FQGNSA. The CDR3 is 14 residues long. This chain's CDR3 is CASSSRDGPYEQYF. The CDR3 DNA reads as TGTGCCAGCAGCTCCCGGGACGGACCTTACGAGCAGTACTTC.

The chain recombines TRBV9 with TRBJ2-5, with a possible D match to TRBD1 (5 bases). Germline V gene lookup returns CDR1 SGDLS and CDR2 YYNGEE. V lost 2 bases and J lost 4, with 18 bases in between. This CDR3 contains 16 residues. The CDR3 protein is CASSVTELLIPETQYF. DNA of the CDR3: TGTGCCAGCAGCGTGACAGAGTTATTAATACCAGAGACCCAGTACTTC.

This rearrangement joins TRBV5-4 to TRBJ2-7; D may match TRBD1 or TRBD2 (5 bases each). Trimming stripped 4 bases from V and 0 bases from J, with 17 bases between. Germline V gene sequence: CDR1 SGHNT, CDR2 YYREEE (reference sequence). The CDR3 loop spans 16 amino acids. The CDR3 loop reads CASSPTPGRSSYEQYF. The CDR3 DNA reads TGTGCCAGCAGCCCAACACCGGGACGGAGCTCCTACGAGCAGTACTTC.

The chain combines TRBV7-2 with TRBJ1-2, with D maybe TRBD1 (5 bases). The germline V gene has CDR1 SGHTA and CDR2 FQGNSA. The V end lost 5 bases, the J end lost 8 bases, and 18 bases lay between the germline ends. The CDR3 covers 14 residues. CDR3 sequence (DNA): TGTGCCAGCAGCACCAATGGGGGGGGATTAGGCTACACCTTC. As protein: CASSTNGGGLGYTF. Based on the CDR3 plus reference TRBV7-2 and TRBJ1-2, the full variable domain is GAGVSQSPSNKVTEKGKDVELRCDPISGHTALYWYRQSLGQGLEFLIYFQGNSAPDKSGLPSDRFSAERTGGSVSTLTIQRTQQEDSAVYLCASSTNGGGLGYTFGSGTRLTVV.

The V call is TRBV28, the J call TRBJ2-7, with D tentatively TRBD2 (6 bases). V lost 2 bases, J lost 3 bases, and 11 bases lay in between. Germline V CDR1 and CDR2: MDHEN, SYDVKM. This CDR3 contains 14 residues. CDR3 sequence reads: CASSLVGTFYEQYF. The CDR3 region has the DNA TGTGCCAGCAGTTTAGTCGGGACTTTCTACGAGCAGTACTTC.

The chain carries TRBV11-1 and TRBJ2-7; D might be TRBD2 (6 bases). V lost 5 bases and J lost 2, with 16 bases in between. Germline CDR1 reads SGHAT; CDR2 reads FQDESV (reference sequence). CDR3 length equals 15 residues. In DNA form, the CDR3 reads TGTGCCAGCAGCGCCAGACTTAGCGGCCCCTACGAGCAGTACTTC. The encoded protein is CASSARLSGPYEQYF.

This chain links TRBV15 with TRBJ2-5; D is undetermined. The germline CDR1 and CDR2 sequences are LNHNV and YYDKDF (reference sequence). The CDR3 runs to 13 residues. The V and J ends lost 2 bases and 4 bases respectively, with 8 bases between them. CDR3 coding DNA: TGTGCCACCAGCAGATTAGGTGGAGAGACCCAGTACTTC. Translated: CATSRLGGETQYF.

A few counts support this clone. Other DNA sequences in the same sample also yield this CDR3. The chain links TRBV7-6 to TRBJ2-7, with D maybe TRBD2 (5 bases). Trimming shortened V by 1 base and J by 1 base, and 8 bases separated the two germline ends. The CDR3 covers 14 residues. Germline V gene data show CDR1 as SGHVS and CDR2 as FNYEAQ. The CDR3 DNA reads as TGTGCCAGCAGCTTAGGTCAGCGGTCCTACGAGCAGTACTTC. It specifies CASSLGQRSYEQYF. Using reference TRBV7-6 and TRBJ2-7 for the parts outside the CDR3, the full variable domain is GAGVSQSPRYKVTKRGQDVALRCDPISGHVSLYWYRQALGQGPEFLTYFNYEAQQDKSGLPNDRFSAERPEGSISTLTIQRTEQRDSAMYRCASSLGQRSYEQYFGPGTRLTVT.

The rearrangement joins TRBV10-3 to TRBJ2-5; D unresolved. V was trimmed by 8 bases and J by 7 bases, leaving 11 bases between them. Germline values: CDR1 ENHRY, CDR2 SYGVKD. This CDR3 is built from 11 residues. The CDR3 loop is CAISDLGTQYF. The CDR3 DNA reads as TGTGCCATCTCCGACCTAGGGACCCAGTACTTC.

The J gene is TRBJ2-7, the V gene TRBV4-3; 7 bases agree with TRBD2. Unmatched junction bases numbered 10, after V lost 4 bases and J lost 4 bases. The CDR3 sequence is 15 residues long. Germline V CDR1 and CDR2: LGHNA, YSLEER. The CDR3 nucleotides read TGCGCCAGCAGCCGGGACTACGGGGGAGCGTACGAGCAGTACTTC. Translation gives CASSRDYGGAYEQYF.

This rearrangement joins TRBV18 to TRBJ2-1; 7 nucleotides align to TRBD1. The V gene end was trimmed by 10 bases and the J gene end by 6 bases; junction bases not matched to a gene: 6. CDR3 length: 12 amino acids. The germline CDR1 and CDR2 sequences are KGHSH and LQKENI. DNA of the CDR3: TGTGCCACCGGGACAGATACCAATGAGCAGTTCTTC. This gives the protein CATGTDTNEQFF.

The rearrangement uses TRBV28 and TRBJ1-3; TRBD1 is a possible D gene (5 bases). Per the germline V gene, CDR1 is MDHEN and CDR2 is SYDVKM. V lost 3 bases and J lost 4, with 16 bases in between. The CDR3 runs 16 residues. In DNA, the CDR3 is TGTGCCAGCAGTTTTGGCGGGCAGGGAGCCGGAAACACCATATATTTT. This encodes CASSFGGQGAGNTIYF.

The rearrangement joins TRBV10-2 to TRBJ2-3, with D possibly being TRBD1 (6 bases). Trimming stripped 8 bases from V and 12 bases from J, with 15 bases between. Germline V CDR1 and CDR2: WSHSY, SAAADI. The CDR3 has 11 residues. CDR3 bases: TGCGCCAGCCTACAGGGACAAAAACAGTATTTT. Its translation: CASLQGQKQYF.

The chain carries TRBV5-3 and TRBJ2-7; 11 bases are a match to TRBD2. TRBV5-3 is reported as an ORF; its role is uncertain. The CDR3 consists of 13 residues. The ends lost 4 bases at V and 4 bases at J; junction bases unmatched: 1. This chain's CDR3 is CARSRTSGYEQYF. In nucleotides, the CDR3 is TGTGCCAGAAGCCGGACTAGCGGGTACGAGCAGTACTTC.

This chain uses TRBV30 with TRBJ1-2; D may be TRBD1 (5 bases). V lost 3 bases to trimming and J lost 8 bases, with 13 bases between them. CDR1 GTSNPN and CDR2 SVGIG come from the germline V gene (reference sequence). CDR3 length equals 12 residues. CDR3: CAWSPGSRGYTF. The CDR3 DNA sequence: TGTGCCTGGAGCCCAGGGAGTCGGGGCTACACCTTC.

This clone was observed a handful of times. This rearrangement joins TRBV9 to TRBJ2-4, with D tentatively TRBD1 (5 bases). V was clipped by 0 bases and J by 8 bases, with 9 bases between them. The length of the CDR3 is 13 residues. CDR1 SGDLS and CDR2 YYNGEE come from the germline V gene. The CDR3 region is CASSVATGDIQYF. The CDR3 DNA reads as TGTGCCAGCAGCGTAGCAACAGGCGACATTCAGTACTTC. Filled out from reference TRBV9 and TRBJ2-4, the complete variable domain reads DSGVTQTPKHLITATGQRVTLRCSPRSGDLSVYWYQQSLDQGLQFLIQYYNGEERAKGNILERFSAQQFPDLHSELNLSSLELGDSALYFCASSVATGDIQYFGAGTRLSVL.

The chain joins TRBV6-5 to TRBJ2-2, with D hard to call. Between the trimmed V and J ends, which lost 0 bases and 4 bases, there was a span of 6 bases. The CDR3 extends over 14 amino acids. Germline CDR1 is MNHEY and CDR2 is SVGAGI. CDR3 sequence (DNA): TGTGCCAGCAGTTACTCGCAGGTCACCGGGGAGCTGTTTTTT. Protein product: CASSYSQVTGELFF.